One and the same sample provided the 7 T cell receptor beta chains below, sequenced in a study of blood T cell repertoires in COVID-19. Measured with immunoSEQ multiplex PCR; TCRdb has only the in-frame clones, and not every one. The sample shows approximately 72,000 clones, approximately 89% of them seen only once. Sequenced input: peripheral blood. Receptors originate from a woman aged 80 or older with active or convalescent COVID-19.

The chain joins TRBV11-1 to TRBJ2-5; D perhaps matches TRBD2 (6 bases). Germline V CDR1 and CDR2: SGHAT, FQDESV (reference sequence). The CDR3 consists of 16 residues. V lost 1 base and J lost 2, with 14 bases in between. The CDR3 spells CASSLGAGGEQETQYF. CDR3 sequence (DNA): TGTGCCAGCAGCTTAGGTGCCGGGGGTGAGCAAGAGACCCAGTACTTC.

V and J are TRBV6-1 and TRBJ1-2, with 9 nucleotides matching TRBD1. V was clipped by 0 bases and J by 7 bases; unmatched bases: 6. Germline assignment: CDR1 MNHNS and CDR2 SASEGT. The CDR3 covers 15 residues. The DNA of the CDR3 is TGTGCCAGCAGTGAAGCGGAACAGGGGGCTGGTGGCTACACCTTC. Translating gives CASSEAEQGAGGYTF.

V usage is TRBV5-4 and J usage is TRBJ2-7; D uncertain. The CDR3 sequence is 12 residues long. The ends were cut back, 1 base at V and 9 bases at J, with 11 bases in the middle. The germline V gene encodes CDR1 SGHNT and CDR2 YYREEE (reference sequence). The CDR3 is CASSLLQEAQYF. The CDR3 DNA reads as TGTGCCAGCAGCTTGCTCCAGGAAGCGCAGTACTTC.

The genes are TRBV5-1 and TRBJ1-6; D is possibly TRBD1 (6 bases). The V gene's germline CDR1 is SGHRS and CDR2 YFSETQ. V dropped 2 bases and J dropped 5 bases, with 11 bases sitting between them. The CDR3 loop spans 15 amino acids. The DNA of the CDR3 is TGCGCCAGCAGCTTTTCAACAGGGAATAATTCACCCCTCCACTTT. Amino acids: CASSFSTGNNSPLHF.

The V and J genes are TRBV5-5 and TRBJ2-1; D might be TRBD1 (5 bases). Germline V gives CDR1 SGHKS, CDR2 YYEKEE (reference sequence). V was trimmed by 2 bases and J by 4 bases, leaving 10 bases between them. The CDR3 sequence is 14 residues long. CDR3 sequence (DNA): TGTGCCAGCAGCTTACCCGCAGGGTACAATGAGCAGTTCTTC. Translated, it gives CASSLPAGYNEQFF.

CDR3 nucleotide sequence: TGTGCCAGCATTTCCGGGACCGGAGGGACTGAAGCTTTCTTT. Its protein product is CASISGTGGTEAFF. The genes are TRBV28 and TRBJ1-1; D is perhaps TRBD1 (5 bases). The CDR3 sequence is 14 residues long. Germline V gene sequence: CDR1 MDHEN, CDR2 SYDVKM. Trimming stripped 7 bases from V and 5 bases from J, with 17 bases between.

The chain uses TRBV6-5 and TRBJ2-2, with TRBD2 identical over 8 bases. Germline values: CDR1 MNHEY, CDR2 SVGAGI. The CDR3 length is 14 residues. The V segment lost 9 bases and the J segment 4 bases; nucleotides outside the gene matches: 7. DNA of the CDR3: TGTGCCAGTCAGAGCGGGGGTAGCACCGGGGAGCTGTTTTTT. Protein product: CASQSGGSTGELFF.